Presented here are 17 T cell receptor beta chains from one specimen sequenced in a study of cytomegalovirus exposure and HLA in healthy donors (TCRdb year 2017). Receptor libraries were prepared by the immunoSEQ multiplex PCR assay. A mixture of 60 forward primers for TCR Vbeta segments and 13 reverse primers for TCR Jbeta segments was used in the multiplex PCR. TCRdb mirrors the immuneACCESS table, restricted to in-frame sequences. Some clones are absent from its copies; in checked studies, under half trace to an unresolved V gene, and the reason for the others is unknown. The sample table shows roughly 140,000 clones, and around 77% are seen once. The ten largest clones take up 4.5% to 6% of the sample. The specimen was PBMCs. Receptors were obtained from a woman between 50 and 59 years old in good health and CMV-seronegative.

This chain connects TRBV5-1 to TRBJ2-5; D is unclear. Trimming shortened V by 0 bases and J by 1 base, and 7 bases separated the two germline ends. The germline V gene has CDR1 SGHRS and CDR2 YFSETQ. The CDR3 runs 14 residues. The CDR3 loop reads CASSLVQIQETQYF. The CDR3 DNA reads TGCGCCAGCAGCTTGGTACAGATCCAAGAGACCCAGTACTTC.

This chain joins TRBV5-1 and TRBJ2-7; TRBD1 is a possible D gene (6 bases). Trimming removed 0 bases from V and 9 bases from J, with 19 bases in between. The CDR3 contains 15 residues. The germline V gene has CDR1 SGHRS and CDR2 YFSETQ. The CDR3 region is CASSLEGDSTLGQYF. The CDR3 DNA is TGCGCCAGCAGCTTGGAGGGGGATTCTACTTTAGGGCAGTACTTC.

The chain recombines TRBV5-4 with TRBJ1-5; D call uncertain. Per germline, CDR1 SGHNT and CDR2 YYREEE (reference sequence). V lost 0 bases, J lost 5 bases, and 6 bases lay in between. The CDR3 is 13 amino acids. The CDR3 here is CASSLDPDQPQHF. The CDR3 bases are TGTGCCAGCAGCTTGGATCCGGATCAGCCCCAGCATTTT.

The rearrangement uses TRBV2 and TRBJ2-7, with D hard to call. The CDR3 spans 13 residues. The V and J ends lost 5 bases and 2 bases respectively, with 10 bases between them. Germline CDR1 SNHLY, CDR2 FYNNEI. The CDR3 is CASSSDIPYEQYF. CDR3 sequence (DNA): TGTGCCAGCAGTTCTGACATACCCTACGAGCAGTACTTC. The whole variable domain, remainder taken from reference TRBV2 and TRBJ2-7, is EPEVTQTPSHQVTQMGQEVILRCVPISNHLYFYWYRQILGQKVEFLVSFYNNEISEKSEIFDDQFSVERPDGSNFTLKIRSTKLEDSAMYFCASSSDIPYEQYFGPGTRLTVT.

The chain is built from TRBV11-2 and TRBJ2-5; D perhaps matches TRBD2 (6 bases). V was trimmed by 8 bases and J by 2 bases, leaving 15 bases between them. This CDR3 contains 14 residues. Germline V gives CDR1 SGHAT, CDR2 FQNNGV. The CDR3 DNA follows: TGTGCCAGCGGGGGGTCAGAGTTTCAAGAGACCCAGTACTTC. This sequence encodes CASGGSEFQETQYF.

The chain uses TRBV5-6 and TRBJ2-5; D is unclear. TRBJ2-7 explains the end of the DNA better; the J call may be wrong. The CDR3 consists of 14 residues. Germline CDR1 and CDR2: SGHDT and YYEEEE. The CDR3 spells CASTRSASEYEQYF. Written as DNA, the CDR3 is TGTGCCAGCACCCGCTCGGCGTCGGAGTACGAGCAGTACTTC.

The count of this clone is one. The chain recombines TRBV4-1 with TRBJ1-6; weak D call: TRBD1 (6 bases). The germline CDR1 and CDR2 sequences are MGHRA and YSYEKL. The germline V and J ends were trimmed by 0 bases and 7 bases, with 10 bases remaining between them. The length of the CDR3 is 15 residues. CDR3 sequence reads: CASSQDPGVNSPLHF. The CDR3 coding sequence is TGCGCCAGCAGCCAAGATCCAGGGGTGAATTCACCCCTCCACTTT.

In its sample, this clone was seen a few times. The chain carries TRBV7-9 and TRBJ1-2; 8 bases line up with TRBD1. The CDR3 loop spans 15 amino acids. Germline assignment: CDR1 SEHNR and CDR2 FQNEAQ (reference sequence). The junction had 3 bases not matched to a gene; V was cut back by 1 base and J by 2 bases. The CDR3 protein is CASSLGTGRNYGYTF. The CDR3, as DNA: TGTGCCAGCAGCTTAGGGACAGGGAGGAACTATGGCTACACCTTC.

V gene TRBV19 combines with J gene TRBJ2-1, with 14 bases lining up with TRBD2. Trimming cost V 6 bases and J 13 bases; bases outside gene matches: 2. Germline assignment: CDR1 LNHDA and CDR2 SQIVND (reference sequence). The CDR3 totals 12 residues. CDR3 sequence: CASRGLAGDQFF. The CDR3 bases are TGTGCCAGTAGGGGACTAGCGGGGGATCAGTTCTTC. The full variable domain, with the rest looked up from reference TRBV19 and TRBJ2-1, is DGGITQSPKYLFRKEGQNVTLSCEQNLNHDAMYWYRQDPGQGLRLIYYSQIVNDFQKGDIAEGYSVSREKKESFPLTVTSAQKNPTAFYLCASRGLAGDQFFGPGTRLTVL.

This chain joins TRBV6-5 and TRBJ2-3; 8 bases agree with TRBD2. CDR1 is MNHEY, CDR2 SVGAGI, per germline. J lost 2 bases, V lost 8 bases, and 9 bases had no gene match. The CDR3 length is 15 residues. The CDR3 loop is CASRRLATFTDTQYF. CDR3 DNA sequence: TGTGCCAGCCGACGACTAGCGACTTTCACAGATACGCAGTATTTT.

This chain uses TRBV7-2 with TRBJ2-7; TRBD2 aligns across 9 bases. Germline-derived CDR1 and CDR2 are SGHTA and FQGNSA. The CDR3 covers 15 residues. V dropped 7 bases and J dropped 2; count of bases not matched to a gene: 9. The CDR3 DNA is TGTGCCAGCACCCTACAGGCTAGCGGGACCTACGAGCAGTACTTC. It specifies CASTLQASGTYEQYF.

In nucleotides, the CDR3 is TGTGCCAGCAGCTTGACTAGCGGATCATTAGTGGAGCAGTTCTTC. This encodes CASSLTSGSLVEQFF. This chain connects TRBV5-6 to TRBJ2-1, with 8 bases lining up with TRBD2. The CDR3 spans 15 residues. CDR1 and CDR2 (germline): SGHDT, YYEEEE. The J segment lost 10 bases and the V segment lost 1 base, leaving 10 bases of the junction unmatched.

The chain links TRBV4-1 to TRBJ1-3, with TRBD1 identical over 8 bases. Trimming at V came to 3 bases and at J to 0 bases, leaving 7 bases not matched to a gene. The length of the CDR3 is 17 residues. Germline CDR1 MGHRA, CDR2 YSYEKL. CDR3 nucleotides: TGCGCCAGCAGCCATCCGGGACAGGCACACTCTGGAAACACCATATATTTT. As protein: CASSHPGQAHSGNTIYF.

This rearrangement joins TRBV7-9 to TRBJ2-2; D is ambiguous. The CDR3 sequence is 19 residues long. The germline gives CDR1 SEHNR, CDR2 FQNEAQ (reference sequence). Trimming pared 0 bases from V and 3 bases from J, leaving 20 bases between. CDR3 region: CASSLALWIEEPYTGELFF. In DNA form, the CDR3 reads TGTGCCAGCAGCTTAGCGCTCTGGATTGAGGAGCCGTACACCGGGGAGCTGTTTTTT.

This sequence joins TRBV7-6 and TRBJ2-1; a weak D match, TRBD2 (7 bases). CDR1 and CDR2 (germline): SGHVS, FNYEAQ. Trimming pared 4 bases from V and 4 bases from J, leaving 17 bases between. The CDR3 is 16 amino acids. The CDR3 DNA is TGTGCCAGCAGCTCAGTCGGGGGGCGCGGATACAATGAGCAGTTCTTC. Translating gives CASSSVGGRGYNEQFF.

This clone appeared a few times. The genes are TRBV19 and TRBJ1-5, with D possibly matching TRBD1 (5 bases). CDR1 LNHDA and CDR2 SQIVND come from the germline V gene (reference sequence). The CDR3 length is 15 residues. The V end lost 5 bases, the J end lost 2 bases, and 13 bases lay between the germline ends. DNA of the CDR3: TGTGCCAGTAGTCCGCAGGGTAAGCGCAATCAGCCCCAGCATTTT. This translates into CASSPQGKRNQPQHF.

J is TRBJ2-7 and V is TRBV5-1; 8 nucleotides agree with TRBD2. The CDR3 runs 18 residues. Germline values: CDR1 SGHRS, CDR2 YFSETQ. J gave up 3 bases and V 3 bases, and 17 bases lay outside the gene matches. As DNA, the CDR3 is TGCGCCAGCAGCTACCAACTCAGCGGGGGCATTGCTGGCTACGAGCAGTACTTC. Amino acids: CASSYQLSGGIAGYEQYF. Combining the CDR3 with reference TRBV5-1 and TRBJ2-7 gives the whole variable domain KAGVTQTPRYLIKTRGQQVTLSCSPISGHRSVSWYQQTPGQGLQFLFEYFSETQRNKGNFPGRFSGRQFSNSRSEMNVSTLELGDSALYLCASSYQLSGGIAGYEQYFGPGTRLTVT.